A single sample is the source of the 32 T cell receptor beta chains below, sequenced in a study of blood T cell repertoires in COVID-19. Sequencing was performed with immunoSEQ multiplex PCR; in TCRdb, only in-frame clones are kept and a portion is missing. In the table there are 200,000 to 250,000 clones, approximately 84% of which are singletons. The specimen was peripheral blood. These receptor sequences come from a woman aged 45-65 years with active or convalescent COVID-19.

The gene calls are TRBV7-3 and TRBJ2-2; 8 positions agree with TRBD2. Germline V gives CDR1 SGHTA, CDR2 FQGTGA. This CDR3 has 14 residues. V lost 6 bases and J lost 1; bases outside the gene matches: 1. CDR3 amino acids: CASRAGGNTGELFF. CDR3 coding DNA: TGTGCCAGCAGGGCGGGAGGGAACACCGGGGAGCTGTTTTTT.

The J gene is TRBJ1-5, the V gene TRBV5-1, with D possibly TRBD1 on 6 matching bases. The CDR3 loop spans 14 amino acids. V lost 1 base and J 6 bases, leaving 11 bases between the germline ends. Germline V gene data show CDR1 as SGHRS and CDR2 as YFSETQ. The CDR3 is CASSLWSGVQPQHF. The CDR3 bases are TGCGCCAGCAGCTTGTGGTCAGGGGTTCAGCCCCAGCATTTT. The full variable domain, completed using reference TRBV5-1 and TRBJ1-5, is KAGVTQTPRYLIKTRGQQVTLSCSPISGHRSVSWYQQTPGQGLQFLFEYFSETQRNKGNFPGRFSGRQFSNSRSEMNVSTLELGDSALYLCASSLWSGVQPQHFGDGTRLSIL.

This chain uses TRBV9 with TRBJ2-2, with 7 positions matching TRBD1. The trim removed 3 bases at V and 5 bases at J, leaving 7 bases unmatched. CDR3 length: 15 residues. Germline CDR1 and CDR2: SGDLS and YYNGEE. CDR3 protein: CASSDRDRETGELFF. The DNA for the CDR3 is TGTGCCAGCAGCGATAGAGACAGGGAAACCGGGGAGCTGTTTTTT.

The V and J genes are TRBV11-1 and TRBJ2-7, with unresolved D. CDR3 length: 16 residues. Looked up from germline, CDR1 is SGHAT and CDR2 is FQDESV (reference sequence). Trimming shortened V by 4 bases and J by 0 bases, and 16 bases separated the two germline ends. The CDR3 reads CASSSPTSPISYEQYF. The CDR3 nucleotides are TGTGCCAGCAGCTCCCCCACTTCCCCCATCTCCTACGAGCAGTACTTC.

V and J are TRBV7-2 and TRBJ1-1; no definite D call. The CDR3 is made up of 13 amino acids. Germline CDR1 reads SGHTA; CDR2 reads FQGNSA. V dropped 7 bases and J dropped 3 bases, with 12 bases sitting between them. CDR3 nucleotide sequence: TGTGCCAGCAAGGAGACGAGGGACACTGAAGCTTTCTTT. Its protein product is CASKETRDTEAFF.

This sequence joins TRBV25-1 and TRBJ2-5; maybe TRBD1 (6 bases). CDR3 length equals 15 residues. The V gene's germline CDR1 is MGHDK and CDR2 SYGVNS. V was cut by 4 bases and J by 1 base, with 13 bases left in between. As DNA, the CDR3 is TGTGCCAGCAGTGGGGGGCTAGGAGCCCAAGAGACCCAGTACTTC. It codes for CASSGGLGAQETQYF.

This sequence joins TRBV3-1 (or the pseudogene TRBV3-2) and TRBJ1-1, with D hard to call. The V gene lost 2 bases and the J gene lost 4 bases, with 8 bases spanning the gap. CDR3 length: 13 amino acids. Looked up from germline, CDR1 is LGHDT and CDR2 is YNNKEL (reference sequence). CDR3 sequence reads: CASSQLTGTEAFF. In DNA, the CDR3 is TGTGCCAGCAGCCAATTAACTGGCACTGAAGCTTTCTTT.

This clone was counted ten times or more. This rearrangement joins TRBV5-1 to TRBJ2-7; TRBD2 matches 11 bases. The CDR3 consists of 15 residues. V was pared by 4 bases and J by 1 base, with 4 bases of the junction left unmatched. CDR1 and CDR2 (germline): SGHRS, YFSETQ. The CDR3 loop is CASSVSSGGSYEQYF. The CDR3 nucleotides read TGCGCCAGCAGCGTATCTAGCGGGGGGTCCTACGAGCAGTACTTC.

The chain is built from TRBV28 and TRBJ1-2; D remains ambiguous. In germline, CDR1 is MDHEN, CDR2 SYDVKM. This CDR3 has 13 amino acids. V dropped 5 bases and J dropped 8 bases, with 15 bases sitting between them. The CDR3 spells CASSTQPFGGYTF. CDR3 sequence (DNA): TGTGCCAGCAGTACACAGCCCTTTGGCGGCTACACCTTC.

The rearrangement links TRBV12-5 to TRBJ2-1; 7 nucleotides match TRBD1. This CDR3 contains 15 residues. J gave up 6 bases and V 5 bases, and 10 bases lay outside the gene matches. CDR1 LGHNT and CDR2 FRNRAP come from the germline V gene. DNA for the CDR3: TGTGCTAGTGGTACCAGACAGGGTGGCCGCAATGAGCAGTTCTTC. This gives the protein CASGTRQGGRNEQFF.

The chain joins TRBV29-1 to TRBJ2-3; 8 bases match TRBD2. CDR3 length: 16 amino acids. Germline CDR1 and CDR2: SQVTM and ANQGSEA. The J segment lost 5 bases and the V segment lost 0 bases, leaving 10 bases of the junction unmatched. The CDR3 protein is CSVEDGFGRAVDTQYF. The DNA of the CDR3 is TGCAGCGTTGAAGATGGGTTCGGGAGGGCCGTAGATACGCAGTATTTT.

This sequence joins TRBV24-1 and TRBJ2-4; 9 nucleotides match TRBD1. V was clipped by 3 bases and J by 8 bases; unmatched bases: 7. Germline V gives CDR1 KGHDR, CDR2 SFDVKD. This CDR3 spans 15 amino acids. The CDR3 sequence is CATSDPLDRGDIQYF. The CDR3 region has the DNA TGTGCCACCAGTGATCCCCTCGACAGGGGGGACATTCAGTACTTC.

This clone has more than one count but fewer than ten. The chain has TRBV6-1 and TRBJ1-2; tentative D call: TRBD1 (5 bases). This CDR3 has 16 residues. Per germline, CDR1 MNHNS and CDR2 SASEGT. Trimming stripped 4 bases from V and 6 bases from J, with 21 bases between. The CDR3 DNA reads TGTGCCAGCAGTGCGGTCCGAAGGGCCAGGGAAAATGGCTACACCTTC. Amino acid sequence: CASSAVRRARENGYTF.

This chain links TRBV19 with TRBJ2-1; D uncertain. Germline V gene data show CDR1 as LNHDA and CDR2 as SQIVND (reference sequence). With 3 bases removed from V and 0 bases from J, the gap between germline ends came to 3 bases. The CDR3 has 13 residues. The CDR3 bases are TGTGCCAGTAGTATCTTCTCCTACAATGAGCAGTTCTTC. Its protein is CASSIFSYNEQFF.

The J gene is TRBJ2-5, the V gene TRBV10-1, with a possible D match to TRBD2 (5 bases). This CDR3 spans 15 amino acids. Trimming shortened V by 0 bases and J by 3 bases, and 11 bases separated the two germline ends. Looked up from germline, CDR1 is WNHNN and CDR2 is SYGVQD (reference sequence). This CDR3 reads CASSESGNGEETQYF. The DNA of the CDR3 is TGCGCCAGCAGTGAGTCCGGGAACGGGGAAGAGACCCAGTACTTC.

This rearrangement joins TRBV15 to TRBJ2-4, with 8 bases aligning to TRBD2. The CDR3 runs to 17 residues. The V gene end was trimmed by 5 bases and the J gene end by 8 bases; junction bases not matched to a gene: 17. Germline values: CDR1 LNHNV, CDR2 YYDKDF (reference sequence). CDR3 nucleotide sequence: TGTGCCACCAGCCCCCTGCGTCGGGAGGGCCCGGTCGACATTCAGTACTTC. This codes for CATSPLRREGPVDIQYF.

DNA of the CDR3: TGTGCCAGCACCCTAGGGGAGGGCTTCCGATCACCCCTCCACTTT. This codes for CASTLGEGFRSPLHF. The chain uses TRBV6-5 and TRBJ1-6, with D possibly matching TRBD1 (5 bases). The V gene lost 7 bases and the J gene lost 10 bases, with 20 bases spanning the gap. Germline values: CDR1 MNHEY, CDR2 SVGAGI. The CDR3 has 15 amino acids.

A single count supports this clone. The chain combines TRBV21-1 with TRBJ1-1; the table calls TRBD1, which could not be checked here. TRBV21-1 corresponds to a pseudogene. There are 15 residues in the CDR3. The CDR3 bases are TGTGCCAGCAGCGCTTCGCAGGGGGCGCACACTGAAGCTTTCTTT. Translating gives CASSASQGAHTEAFF.

V gene TRBV27 combines with J gene TRBJ1-2; TRBD1 agrees at 9 bases. Germline V gene sequence: CDR1 MNHEY, CDR2 SMNVEV (reference sequence). J gave up 8 bases and V 4 bases, and 11 bases lay outside the gene matches. The CDR3 runs 15 residues. This chain's CDR3 is CASSSSGTGYRGYTF. The CDR3 DNA reads TGTGCCAGCAGTTCCTCCGGGACAGGGTATCGGGGCTACACCTTC.

This clone was found a few times. The CDR3 DNA is TGTGCCAGCAGAATGGACAGCCAGAGGAATCAGCCCCAGCATTTT. The encoded protein is CASRMDSQRNQPQHF. V and J are TRBV6-5 and TRBJ1-5; a weak D match, TRBD1 (6 bases). The CDR3 is made up of 15 amino acids. Germline V gene sequence: CDR1 MNHEY, CDR2 SVGAGI. Between the trimmed V and J ends, which lost 6 bases and 4 bases, there was a span of 16 bases.

The gene calls are TRBV7-9 and TRBJ1-1, with D possibly being TRBD1 (6 bases). Germline V gene sequence: CDR1 SEHNR, CDR2 FQNEAQ (reference sequence). The V and J ends lost 4 bases and 8 bases respectively, with 14 bases between them. This CDR3 comprises 13 residues. The CDR3 DNA follows: TGTGCCAGCAGCTCGACGGGGGGCCCCGAAGCTTTCTTT. It codes for CASSSTGGPEAFF.

This chain links TRBV5-1 with TRBJ2-3; 7 bases align to TRBD1. V shed 4 bases and J 0 bases; nucleotides not matched to a gene: 5. CDR3 length equals 15 residues. Per the germline V gene, CDR1 is SGHRS and CDR2 is YFSETQ. The chain's CDR3 is CASSPGQTSTDTQYF. CDR3 coding DNA: TGCGCCAGCAGCCCGGGACAGACTAGCACAGATACGCAGTATTTT.

The V call is TRBV27, the J call TRBJ1-5; 9 nucleotides agree with TRBD1. The CDR3 consists of 16 residues. Germline trimming cut 7 bases from V and 3 bases from J; bases unmatched to any gene: 10. Germline CDR1 MNHEY, CDR2 SMNVEV (reference sequence). CDR3 sequence: CASTEDRGTPNQPQHF. The CDR3 bases are TGTGCCAGCACCGAAGACAGGGGGACCCCCAATCAGCCCCAGCATTTT.

This clone has more than one count but fewer than ten. The chain has TRBV2 and TRBJ2-5; possible D gene TRBD1, 6 bases. Trimming pared 6 bases from V and 1 base from J, leaving 12 bases between. The CDR3 sequence is 14 residues long. In germline, CDR1 is SNHLY, CDR2 FYNNEI. The DNA of the CDR3 is TGTGCCAGCAGGGGTCGACAGGCCCAAGAGACCCAGTACTTC. Encoded protein: CASRGRQAQETQYF.

In this sample, this clone turned up once. V is TRBV2 and J is TRBJ1-6; no clear D gene. Germline V gives CDR1 SNHLY, CDR2 FYNNEI. The V end lost 8 bases, the J end lost 6 bases, and 14 bases lay between the germline ends. The length of the CDR3 is 14 residues. The CDR3 region is CASSSQGGNSPLHF. The CDR3 nucleotides are TGTGCCAGCTCCTCTCAAGGAGGTAATTCACCCCTCCACTTT.

V gene TRBV19 combines with J gene TRBJ1-4; no clear D gene. The V gene's germline CDR1 is LNHDA and CDR2 SQIVND (reference sequence). The CDR3 runs to 14 residues. V lost 6 bases and J lost 8, with 16 bases in between. The CDR3 here is CASRSRYAKEKLFF. The CDR3 coding sequence is TGTGCCAGTAGAAGCAGGTATGCGAAAGAAAAACTGTTTTTT.

The chain is built from TRBV6-6 and TRBJ1-3; D call uncertain. Per germline, CDR1 MNHNY and CDR2 SVGAGI (reference sequence). The V end was cut by 0 bases, the J end by 1 base, with 10 bases between. The CDR3 consists of 16 residues. The chain's CDR3 is CASSYSEPRSGNTIYF. As DNA, the CDR3 is TGTGCCAGCAGTTACTCGGAGCCCCGATCTGGAAACACCATATATTTT.

The chain links TRBV30 to TRBJ2-3; D possibly corresponds to TRBD2 (6 bases). Germline CDR1 reads GTSNPN; CDR2 reads SVGIG (reference sequence). The CDR3 covers 14 residues. Trimming shortened V by 3 bases and J by 1 base, and 11 bases separated the two germline ends. CDR3: CAWRLPGGTDTQYF. The CDR3 DNA is TGTGCCTGGAGGCTACCGGGAGGCACAGATACGCAGTATTTT. Full variable domain (outside the CDR3, taken from reference TRBV30 and TRBJ2-3): SQTIHQWPATLVQPVGSPLSLECTVEGTSNPNLYWYRQAAGRGLQLLFYSVGIGQISSEVPQNLSASRPQDRQFILSSKKLLLSDSGFYLCAWRLPGGTDTQYFGPGTRLTVL.

This chain joins TRBV6-5 and TRBJ2-3; perhaps TRBD2 as D (6 bases). This CDR3 region has 16 residues. Germline loops: CDR1 MNHEY, CDR2 SVGAGI. V lost 2 bases and J lost 6, with 18 bases in between. The DNA for the CDR3 is TGTGCCAGCAGTTACGGGGCTGAGGGAGGTTGGGATACGCAGTATTTT. Translating it yields CASSYGAEGGWDTQYF.

The gene calls are TRBV2 and TRBJ2-3, with a tentative D call TRBD2 (6 bases). This CDR3 region has 14 residues. CDR1 and CDR2 from the germline V gene are SNHLY and FYNNEI. V lost 6 bases and J 4 bases, leaving 14 bases between the germline ends. The DNA for the CDR3 is TGTGCCAGCAGGGGGGGTAGGGGAGCAGATACGCAGTATTTT. The encoded protein is CASRGGRGADTQYF.

The V call is TRBV29-1, the J call TRBJ1-2, with D perhaps matching TRBD1 (6 bases). CDR3 length: 11 residues. The germline V and J ends were trimmed by 7 bases and 5 bases, with 11 bases remaining between them. Germline lookup yields CDR1 SQVTM and CDR2 ANQGSEA. This CDR3 reads CSAGGAYGYTF. The DNA for the CDR3 is TGCAGCGCCGGGGGGGCGTATGGCTACACCTTC.

The table lists this clone with a count of one. The gene calls are TRBV10-1 and TRBJ2-1, with 7 bases matching TRBD1. Trimming cost V 0 bases and J 8 bases; bases outside gene matches: 13. The CDR3 extends over 17 amino acids. CDR1 and CDR2 (germline): WNHNN, SYGVQD (reference sequence). The CDR3 sequence is CASSESARQGNKDEQFF. The CDR3, as DNA: TGCGCCAGCAGTGAGTCGGCTCGACAGGGAAATAAGGATGAGCAGTTCTTC.